This is a list of T cell receptor beta chains from one sample in a study of human T cells and chemical hapten exposure. TCRdb processed the RACE reads anew with MiXCR; each CDR3 protein has one entry. The sample lists about 77,000 distinct CDR3 sequences; around 9.3% were seen once. The sequenced material came from whole blood. Receptor source: a female donor in good health. Some clones in this sample may be carry-over from other donors' samples. Each CDR3 is given with its conserved first and last residue. Fields, in order: clone size, CDR3 length, J gene, V gene, D gene, CDR3 DNA, CDR3 protein. The D gene is left open where the match is weak. Where a row states a size, it is once, few, many or the class of an expanded clone; other rows omit it.

-	15	TRBJ1-5	TRBV29-1	-	TGCAGCGTTGAAGAGGGGGGGGGGAGCAATCAGCCCCAGCATTTT	CSVEEGGGSNQPQHF
few	14	TRBJ2-2	TRBV15	-	TGTGCCACCAGCATCGGCGGTAACACCGGGGAGCTGTTTTTT	CATSIGGNTGELFF
-	13	TRBJ2-3	TRBV7-2	-	TGTGCCAGCAGCCGAACAGGGTTAGATACGCAGTATTTT	CASSRTGLDTQYF
few	14	TRBJ1-1	TRBV13	-	TGTGCCAGCAGCCCAGAACGGAGGATGACTGAAGTTTTCTTT	CASSPERRMTEVFF
-	15	TRBJ2-7	TRBV4-1	-	TGCGCCAGCAGCCAAGGGCCTGGACCATATTACGAGCAGTACTTC	CASSQGPGPYYEQYF
many	12	TRBJ2-3	TRBV5-4	TRBD1	TGTGCCGGATCAGGGGGCGCAGATACGCAGTATTTT	CAGSGGADTQYF
many	14	TRBJ2-7	TRBV9	-	TGTGCCAGCAGCGCCTCGAGGGCCCCAGACGAGCAGTACTTC	CASSASRAPDEQYF
many	14	TRBJ2-2	TRBV12-3/TRBV12-4	TRBD2	TGTGCCAGCAGTTCACTAGCGCCCACCGGGGAGCTGTTTTTT	CASSSLAPTGELFF
-	15	TRBJ2-5	TRBV15	-	TGTGCCACCAGCAGACTGACCCAGCAGGGAGAGACCCAGTACTTC	CATSRLTQQGETQYF
many	12	TRBJ1-5	TRBV2	-	TGTGCCAGCAGGGCGGACAGATACCCCCAGCATTTT	CASRADRYPQHF
-	14	TRBJ1-4	TRBV20-1	-	TGCAGTGCTAGAGATCAAGGCTTAAATGAAAAACTGTTTTTT	CSARDQGLNEKLFF
few	13	TRBJ2-7	TRBV7-9	-	TGTGCCAGCAGCCCGCCCATCGGCTACGAGCAGTACTTC	CASSPPIGYEQYF
-	12	TRBJ2-3	TRBV2	-	TGTGCCAGCAGTGAGAGGGACGATACGCAGTATTTT	CASSERDDTQYF
few	12	TRBJ1-1	TRBV12-3/TRBV12-4	-	TGTGCCAGCAGTTTCCGTTTTACTGAAGCTTTCTTT	CASSFRFTEAFF
few	14	TRBJ2-1	TRBV10-3	-	TGTGCCATCAGTGAGCGAGGGGACGCCCCTTGTCTGTTCTTC	CAISERGDAPCLFF
-	16	TRBJ1-4	TRBV12-3/TRBV12-4	-	TGTGCCAGCAGCCAGAGGGGCCCGGGACTCGGGGAAAAACTGTTTTTT	CASSQRGPGLGEKLFF
few	14	TRBJ1-5	TRBV6-6	TRBD1	TGTGCCAGCAGTACGGGACAGGCCAATCAGCCCCAGCATTTT	CASSTGQANQPQHF
-	16	TRBJ2-7	TRBV27	TRBD1	TGTGCCAGCAGTCCAGGGACAGGGGTCAGCTCCTACGAGCAGTACTTC	CASSPGTGVSSYEQYF
many	15	TRBJ1-5	TRBV6-2/TRBV6-3	-	TGTGCCAGCAGTTACAGGGTCCCCAGACCTCAGCCCCAGCATTTT	CASSYRVPRPQPQHF
few	15	TRBJ1-2	TRBV12-3/TRBV12-4	-	TGTGCCAGCATCGAACTCGGGGGGGGGAACTATGGCTACACCTTC	CASIELGGGNYGYTF
few	15	TRBJ1-5	TRBV6-1	TRBD1	TGTGCCAGCAGTGAGCACGGACAGGGCGGTCAGCCCCAGCATTTT	CASSEHGQGGQPQHF
many	18	TRBJ2-1	TRBV21-1	-	TGTGCCAGCAGCAAATGGGATTCGGGGGCTCAAATGGACAATGAGCAGTTCTTC	CASSKWDSGAQMDNEQFF
many	11	TRBJ2-3	TRBV7-9	-	TGTGCCAGCGGGGTCGCAGATACGCAGTATTTT	CASGVADTQYF
few	14	TRBJ1-5	TRBV5-6	-	TGTGCCAGCTCCTCCCGAGGGACTGTACAGCCCCAGCATTTT	CASSSRGTVQPQHF
-	17	TRBJ2-3	TRBV7-2	TRBD1	TGTGCCAGCAGCTTAGCCCGGACAGGCAGAAGCACAGATACGCAGTATTTT	CASSLARTGRSTDTQYF
many	15	TRBJ2-6	TRBV7-2	-	TGTGCCAGCAGCCCCGCATGGCCCGGGGCCAACGTCCTGACTTTC	CASSPAWPGANVLTF
-	13	TRBJ1-1	TRBV9	-	TGTGCCAGCAGCGTAGACTGTGGAGGGAAAGCTTTCTTT	CASSVDCGGKAFF
many	14	TRBJ1-5	TRBV27	-	TGTGCCAGCAGTCTGGACGAGAGAACTCAGCCCCAGCATTTT	CASSLDERTQPQHF
-	16	TRBJ2-6	TRBV18	-	TGTGCCAGCTCACCCCCGGGGAGGAAGGGGGCCAACGTCCTGACTTTC	CASSPPGRKGANVLTF